The 26 T cell receptor beta chains presented below share a single source sample, sequenced in a study of CD8 T cells in Susac syndrome. cDNA came from approximately 0.5 to 1 ug RNA primed by random hexamers. Each CDR3 protein is one row after TCRdb ran MiXCR on the immunoSEQ multiplex PCR reads. The table includes roughly 100,000 distinct CDR3 sequences, around 94% detected once. The sample comprised CD4+ T cells from PBMCs. The receptor set was obtained from a human donor with Susac syndrome.

This chain joins TRBV30 and TRBJ2-2, with 9 nucleotides matching TRBD1. CDR1 is GTSNPN, CDR2 SVGIG, per germline (reference sequence). Losses at the gene ends were 2 bases for V and 4 bases for J; bases not matched to a gene: 5. This CDR3 spans 15 amino acids. The DNA for the CDR3 is TGTGCCTGGAGTCCGGGACAGGGTTTCACCGGGGAGCTGTTTTTT. It codes for CAWSPGQGFTGELFF.

V and J are TRBV20-1 and TRBJ2-3; 7 bases map to TRBD2. With V trimmed by 7 bases and J by 4 bases, 14 bases remained unmatched. The CDR3 extends over 15 amino acids. Germline CDR1 reads DFQATT; CDR2 reads SNEGSKA (reference sequence). CDR3 in DNA: TGCAGTGTTCAGGCGCTAGCGGCTGGGGCAGATACGCAGTATTTT. Protein sequence: CSVQALAAGADTQYF.

The gene calls are TRBV7-2 and TRBJ1-2; TRBD1 matches at 7 bases. The CDR3 is made up of 13 amino acids. V gave up 5 bases and J gave up 4 bases; unmatched junction bases: 4. The germline CDR1 and CDR2 sequences are SGHTA and FQGNSA. CDR3 sequence (DNA): TGTGCCAGCAGCCCGGGACAGCCCTATGGCTACACCTTC. The encoded protein is CASSPGQPYGYTF.

The chain recombines TRBV6-1 with TRBJ2-1; unclear D gene. Looked up from germline, CDR1 is MNHNS and CDR2 is SASEGT. Trimming removed 6 bases at V and 0 bases at J, with 18 bases between. The CDR3 contains 17 residues. The CDR3 loop reads CASRTMLGSSSYNEQFF. The CDR3 DNA reads TGTGCCAGCAGAACGATGCTGGGCTCGAGCTCCTACAATGAGCAGTTCTTC.

This chain joins TRBV15 and TRBJ1-5; D is unclear. V was pared by 2 bases and J by 3 bases, with 5 bases between. The CDR3 is made up of 13 amino acids. Germline V CDR1 and CDR2: LNHNV, YYDKDF (reference sequence). The CDR3 loop is CATSRSVNQPQHF. CDR3 sequence (DNA): TGTGCCACCAGCAGATCCGTCAATCAGCCCCAGCATTTT.

J is TRBJ2-1 and V is TRBV20-1; D ambiguous. Between the trimmed V and J ends, which lost 8 bases and 5 bases, there was a span of 16 bases. Germline CDR1 is DFQATT and CDR2 is SNEGSKA (reference sequence). The CDR3 consists of 13 residues. Written as DNA, the CDR3 is TGCAGTCCTATCAACCGCAGGAACAATGAGCAGTTCTTC. Protein product: CSPINRRNNEQFF.

The genes are TRBV4-1 and TRBJ1-2; the D is unclear. The germline CDR1 and CDR2 sequences are MGHRA and YSYEKL. The V end lost 4 bases, the J end lost 5 bases, and 8 bases lay between the germline ends. This CDR3 is 12 amino acids long. CDR3 in amino acids: CASSPDDYGYTF. The CDR3, as DNA: TGCGCCAGCAGCCCGGACGATTATGGCTACACCTTC.

The chain carries TRBV20-1 and TRBJ1-1; 8 bases fit TRBD1. The CDR3 is made up of 13 amino acids. Per the germline V gene, CDR1 is DFQATT and CDR2 is SNEGSKA (reference sequence). V shed 5 bases, J shed 4 bases, and the junction held 6 bases outside the gene matches. Here the CDR3 reads CSAQFTGGTEAFF. CDR3 nucleotide sequence: TGCAGTGCTCAATTTACAGGGGGCACTGAAGCTTTCTTT.

J is TRBJ2-1 and V is TRBV24-1; 7 bases match TRBD1. Germline CDR1 and CDR2: KGHDR and SFDVKD. The CDR3 covers 16 residues. The J segment lost 3 bases and the V segment lost 4 bases, leaving 8 bases of the junction unmatched. CDR3 in amino acids: CATSDAQGPFYNEQFF. The CDR3 DNA reads as TGTGCCACCAGTGACGCACAGGGGCCTTTCTACAATGAGCAGTTCTTC.

The chain combines TRBV20-1 with TRBJ2-7, with 9 bases aligning to TRBD2. Germline CDR1 is DFQATT and CDR2 is SNEGSKA (reference sequence). CDR3 length: 14 residues. V shed 5 bases and J 0 bases; nucleotides not matched to a gene: 5. CDR3 nucleotide sequence: TGCAGTGCTTTCCTAGCGGGGCCCTCCTACGAGCAGTACTTC. Translated: CSAFLAGPSYEQYF.

The rearrangement joins TRBV10-2 to TRBJ1-1; D gene unclear. The V end was cut by 4 bases, the J end by 3 bases, with 9 bases between. The CDR3 runs to 13 residues. The germline V gene has CDR1 WSHSY and CDR2 SAAADI. CDR3 coding DNA: TGCGCCAGCAGTGGATGGGTCCACACTGAAGCTTTCTTT. Translation: CASSGWVHTEAFF.

The J gene is TRBJ1-1, the V gene TRBV2; TRBD1 might be the D (6 bases). Per the germline V gene, CDR1 is SNHLY and CDR2 is FYNNEI. Deletions cut 7 bases from V and 5 bases from J, with 14 bases between. The length of the CDR3 is 13 residues. The CDR3 sequence: CASNRQEKTEAFF. The CDR3 coding sequence is TGTGCCAGCAACCGACAGGAGAAGACTGAAGCTTTCTTT.

The V call is TRBV2, the J call TRBJ2-3; D remains ambiguous. Germline V gives CDR1 SNHLY, CDR2 FYNNEI. This CDR3 has 15 residues. V lost 5 bases to trimming and J lost 2 bases, with 14 bases between them. CDR3 residues: CASSIARPATDTQYF. In DNA, the CDR3 is TGTGCCAGCAGTATCGCCAGACCGGCCACAGATACGCAGTATTTT.

The chain employs TRBV3-1 and TRBJ2-5; no clear D. With 2 bases removed from V and 2 bases from J, the gap between germline ends came to 3 bases. Germline lookup yields CDR1 LGHDT and CDR2 YNNKEL (reference sequence). The CDR3 runs 12 residues. The CDR3 sequence: CASSQLQETQYF. The DNA of the CDR3 is TGTGCCAGCAGCCAACTGCAAGAGACCCAGTACTTC.

V usage is TRBV24-1 and J usage is TRBJ2-3; D is unresolved. The germline gives CDR1 KGHDR, CDR2 SFDVKD. The CDR3 is made up of 12 amino acids. Between the trimmed V and J ends, which lost 5 bases and 5 bases, there was a span of 7 bases. The CDR3 nucleotides read TGTGCCACCAGTGGGGCTGTAGATACGCAGTATTTT. It yields the protein CATSGAVDTQYF.

The chain couples TRBV12-3 or TRBV12-4 to TRBJ1-1, with no clear D. The CDR3 loop spans 14 amino acids. With 1 base removed from V and 3 bases from J, the gap between germline ends came to 9 bases. CDR3 nucleotide sequence: TGTGCCAGCAGTTTAGTTAATCGGGACACTGAAGCTTTCTTT. It codes for CASSLVNRDTEAFF.

J is TRBJ1-6 and V is TRBV5-1; D may be TRBD1 (6 bases). With 5 bases removed from V and 5 bases from J, the gap between germline ends came to 14 bases. The CDR3 runs 15 residues. Per the germline V gene, CDR1 is SGHRS and CDR2 is YFSETQ. DNA of the CDR3: TGCGCCAGCAGACCCGGACAGTTCAATAATTCACCCCTCCACTTT. It yields the protein CASRPGQFNNSPLHF.

The rearrangement uses TRBV24-1 and TRBJ2-2; D is possibly TRBD1 (5 bases). The germline V gene has CDR1 KGHDR and CDR2 SFDVKD. This CDR3 has 15 residues. The V and J ends lost 1 base and 5 bases respectively, with 10 bases between them. In DNA, the CDR3 is TGTGCCACCAGTGATTTCAGGGCTACTACCGGGGAGCTGTTTTTT. Translation: CATSDFRATTGELFF.

V is TRBV6-2 or TRBV6-3 and J is TRBJ1-2; 9 bases match TRBD1. CDR3 length: 13 amino acids. J gave up 8 bases and V 2 bases, and 3 bases lay outside the gene matches. Germline CDR1 and CDR2: MNHEY and SVGEGT. CDR3 nucleotides: TGTGCCAGCAGTTACCCGGGACAGGGAGGCTACACCTTC. Its protein product is CASSYPGQGGYTF.

This sequence joins TRBV30 and TRBJ2-5, with 10 positions matching TRBD2. The CDR3 extends over 15 amino acids. V gave up 8 bases and J gave up 5 bases; unmatched junction bases: 14. CDR1 is GTSNPN, CDR2 SVGIG, per germline (reference sequence). In DNA form, the CDR3 reads TGTGCCCTCGAAGGGAGCGGGGGGGCCCTTGAGACCCAGTACTTC. Its protein product is CALEGSGGALETQYF.

The chain uses TRBV5-1 and TRBJ1-2; the match to TRBD1 covers 7 bases. After removal of 4 bases from V and 2 bases from J, the junction contained 5 bases not matched to a gene. This CDR3 contains 14 residues. Germline V gene sequence: CDR1 SGHRS, CDR2 YFSETQ. CDR3 protein: CASSLGQSNYGYTF. The CDR3 region has the DNA TGCGCCAGCAGCCTGGGACAGTCAAACTATGGCTACACCTTC. The full variable domain, completed using reference TRBV5-1 and TRBJ1-2, is KAGVTQTPRYLIKTRGQQVTLSCSPISGHRSVSWYQQTPGQGLQFLFEYFSETQRNKGNFPGRFSGRQFSNSRSEMNVSTLELGDSALYLCASSLGQSNYGYTFGSGTRLTVV.

V and J are TRBV25-1 and TRBJ2-3; 11 nucleotides agree with TRBD1. The CDR3 has 15 amino acids. J lost 6 bases, V lost 6 bases, and 8 bases had no gene match. The germline CDR1 and CDR2 sequences are MGHDK and SYGVNS. CDR3 nucleotide sequence: TGTGCCAGCAGCAGGACAGGGGGCTTCATGGATACGCAGTATTTT. Amino acids: CASSRTGGFMDTQYF.

This rearrangement joins TRBV20-1 to TRBJ2-7, with D unresolved. This CDR3 is built from 14 residues. V was shortened by 1 base and J by 3 bases, with 13 bases between the two germline ends. Germline CDR1 DFQATT, CDR2 SNEGSKA (reference sequence). This chain's CDR3 is CSARATAANYEQYF. In DNA form, the CDR3 reads TGCAGTGCTAGAGCCACCGCCGCGAACTACGAGCAGTACTTC.

This clonotype appeared once. This sequence joins TRBV12-3 or TRBV12-4 and TRBJ2-7, with 7 bases fitting TRBD1. V shed 6 bases and J 6 bases; nucleotides not matched to a gene: 11. The length of the CDR3 is 14 residues. The CDR3 coding sequence is TGTGCCAGCAGCCAAGGACAGGTGAGGTCCGAGCAGTACTTC. Amino acid sequence: CASSQGQVRSEQYF.

This sequence joins TRBV20-1 and TRBJ2-3; 9 bases match TRBD2. This CDR3 has 15 residues. Germline V gives CDR1 DFQATT, CDR2 SNEGSKA (reference sequence). With V trimmed by 3 bases and J by 6 bases, 10 bases remained unmatched. The CDR3 sequence is CSASTPSGGIDTQYF. DNA of the CDR3: TGCAGTGCTAGTACCCCCAGCGGGGGGATCGATACGCAGTATTTT.

This clonotype has just one count. This chain joins TRBV29-1 and TRBJ2-5; no clear D gene. Trimming left V 3 bases short and J 5 bases short, with 10 bases between. From germline, CDR1 is SQVTM and CDR2 ANQGSEA. CDR3 size: 12 residues. The CDR3 DNA is TGCAGCGTTGATCGGAACTACGAGACCCAGTACTTC. It is translated as CSVDRNYETQYF. The full variable domain, with the rest looked up from reference TRBV29-1 and TRBJ2-5, is SAVISQKPSRDICQRGTSLTIQCQVDSQVTMMFWYRQQPGQSLTLIATANQGSEATYESGFVIDKFPISRPNLTFSTLTVSNMSPEDSSIYLCSVDRNYETQYFGPGTRLLVL.